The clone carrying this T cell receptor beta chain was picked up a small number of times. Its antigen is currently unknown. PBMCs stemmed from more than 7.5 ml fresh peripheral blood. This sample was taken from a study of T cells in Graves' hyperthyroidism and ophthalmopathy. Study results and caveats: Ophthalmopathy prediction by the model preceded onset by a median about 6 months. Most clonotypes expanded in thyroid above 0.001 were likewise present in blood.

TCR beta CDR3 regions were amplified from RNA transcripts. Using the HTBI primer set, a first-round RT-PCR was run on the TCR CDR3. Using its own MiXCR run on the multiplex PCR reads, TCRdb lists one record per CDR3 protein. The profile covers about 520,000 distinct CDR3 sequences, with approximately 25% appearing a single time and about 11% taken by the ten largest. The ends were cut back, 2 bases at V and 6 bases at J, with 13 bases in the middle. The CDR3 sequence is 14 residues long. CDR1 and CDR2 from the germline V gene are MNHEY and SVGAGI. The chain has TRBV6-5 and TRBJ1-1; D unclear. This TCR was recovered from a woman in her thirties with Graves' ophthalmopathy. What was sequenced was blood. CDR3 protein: CASSYRTTASEAFF. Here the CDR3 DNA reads TGTGCCAGCAGTTACCGGACGACGGCGTCTGAAGCTTTCTTT.